This TCR beta chain was identified during a study of T cell responses to AZD1222 COVID-19 vaccine. Study-wide results and limits: The study found Spike-specific TCR breadth and depth rose after two AZD1222 doses.

The CDR3 spans 13 residues. Trimming took 8 bases from V and 0 from J; bases not matched to a gene: 2. Germline V lookup: CDR1 LNHDA, CDR2 SQIVND (reference sequence). Profiling relied on immunoSEQ multiplex PCR, and the TCRdb table lists in-frame clones only, not all of them. The profile shows fewer than 200,000 clones, roughly 90% of them singletons. On this clone itself: Its antigen is as yet unknown.

The chain employs TRBV19 and TRBJ1-1; 8 nucleotides agree with TRBD1. Source: peripheral blood, taken 28 days after the second AZD1222 dose. The receptor was isolated from an adult who received the AZD1222 COVID-19 vaccine. The CDR3 DNA reads as TGTGCCAGTCGGACAGGGCTGAACACTGAAGCTTTCTTT. Amino acid sequence: CASRTGLNTEAFF.